These 25 T cell receptor beta chains were sequenced from one sample in a study of shared clonotypes between healthy human individuals. Sequencing used immunoSEQ multiplex PCR; TCRdb keeps in-frame clones, though not all of them. The table records over 2 million clones, roughly 92% of them present only once. The specimen was naive CD4+ T cells from PBMCs. Subset here: CD45RA+ positively selected. The receptors originated from a man between 18 and 35 years old in good health. Some clones in this sample may be carry-over from other donors' samples.

This clone was seen only once. V and J are TRBV27 and TRBJ1-1; no definite D call. V was shortened by 3 bases and J by 0 bases, with 5 bases between the two germline ends. Germline V gene data show CDR1 as MNHEY and CDR2 as SMNVEV (reference sequence). The CDR3 totals 13 residues. CDR3 DNA sequence: TGTGCCAGCAGTTTCTCTCTGAACACTGAAGCTTTCTTT. Translating gives CASSFSLNTEAFF.

The V gene is TRBV6-5, the J gene TRBJ1-2, with D unclear. Trimming removed 2 bases at V and 6 bases at J, with 16 bases between. This CDR3 spans 15 amino acids. Germline V CDR1 and CDR2: MNHEY, SVGAGI. The CDR3 reads CASSYEPLEGDGYTF. CDR3 DNA sequence: TGTGCCAGCAGTTACGAGCCATTAGAGGGAGATGGCTACACCTTC.

The genes are TRBV21-1 and TRBJ2-2; TRBD2 reflects the table's D call only, with no check against the DNA. TRBV21-1 is annotated as a pseudogene. The CDR3 totals 16 residues. CDR3 nucleotides: TGTGCCAGCACCTTTCGGGGGGACTCGAACACCGGGGAGCTGTTTTTT. Translating gives CASTFRGDSNTGELFF.

The gene calls are TRBV30 and TRBJ2-3; no reliable D call. The CDR3 has 12 amino acids. From germline, CDR1 is GTSNPN and CDR2 SVGIG (reference sequence). Trimming pared 4 bases from V and 6 bases from J, leaving 11 bases between. This CDR3 reads CAWKSGADTQYF. In DNA, the CDR3 is TGTGCCTGGAAGTCCGGTGCGGATACGCAGTATTTT. Supplemented by reference TRBV30 and TRBJ2-3, the full variable domain reads SQTIHQWPATLVQPVGSPLSLECTVEGTSNPNLYWYRQAAGRGLQLLFYSVGIGQISSEVPQNLSASRPQDRQFILSSKKLLLSDSGFYLCAWKSGADTQYFGPGTRLTVL.

This chain links TRBV4-3 with TRBJ2-1; tentatively, D is TRBD2 (7 bases). The ends were cut back, 3 bases at V and 5 bases at J, with 14 bases in the middle. Germline assignment: CDR1 LGHNA and CDR2 YSLEER. This CDR3 is 15 amino acids long. CDR3 in amino acids: CASSQGGLADNEQFF. In nucleotides, the CDR3 is TGCGCCAGCAGCCAGGGGGGGCTAGCGGACAATGAGCAGTTCTTC.

This clone occurred a few times. V and J are TRBV7-7 and TRBJ2-7; D gene unclear. The germline CDR1 and CDR2 sequences are SSHAT and FNYEAQ (reference sequence). Trimming removed 10 bases from V and 5 bases from J, with 12 bases in between. The CDR3 length is 11 residues. The CDR3 protein is CATAPYNEQYF. The CDR3 nucleotides are TGTGCCACCGCACCATACAACGAGCAGTACTTC.

Details on this clone: Different DNA sequences within this sample yield the same CDR3. The chain joins TRBV18 to TRBJ1-1, with D perhaps matching TRBD1 (5 bases). The CDR3 is 13 residues long. Per the germline V gene, CDR1 is KGHSH and CDR2 is LQKENI. Trimming removed 3 bases from V and 4 bases from J, with 9 bases in between. For the CDR3, the DNA is TGTGCCAGCTCACCGGGGGTACCCACTGAAGCTTTCTTT. This gives the protein CASSPGVPTEAFF.

This chain joins TRBV4-2 and TRBJ2-1; TRBD1 matches 9 bases. The CDR3 contains 16 residues. The trim removed 2 bases at V and 3 bases at J, leaving 5 bases unmatched. Germline V gives CDR1 LGHNA, CDR2 YNFKEQ. CDR3 sequence reads: CASSQYKGQGYNEQFF. CDR3 sequence (DNA): TGTGCCAGCAGCCAATATAAGGGACAGGGCTACAATGAGCAGTTCTTC.

This chain joins TRBV28 and TRBJ2-7; D is ambiguous. V lost 1 base to trimming and J lost 2 bases, with 6 bases between them. Germline V gene lookup returns CDR1 MDHEN and CDR2 SYDVKM. The CDR3 is 13 amino acids. CDR3 sequence: CASSLFGAYEQYF. CDR3 bases: TGTGCCAGCAGTTTATTTGGGGCCTACGAGCAGTACTTC.

The gene calls are TRBV7-8 and TRBJ2-1, with D unclear. With 2 bases removed from V and 9 bases from J, the gap between germline ends came to 5 bases. Germline V gene lookup returns CDR1 SGHVS and CDR2 FQNEAQ. The length of the CDR3 is 11 residues. The chain's CDR3 is CASSLRTEQFF. CDR3 sequence (DNA): TGTGCCAGCAGCTTAAGGACTGAGCAGTTCTTC.

Details on this clone: This specimen includes other DNA sequences encoding the same CDR3. V is TRBV28 and J is TRBJ2-2; 9 bases line up with TRBD1. The CDR3 consists of 15 residues. Trimming at V came to 5 bases and at J to 4 bases, leaving 5 bases not matched to a gene. The germline V gene encodes CDR1 MDHEN and CDR2 SYDVKM. The CDR3 reads CASSPGQGGTGELFF. CDR3 coding DNA: TGTGCCAGCAGTCCGGGACAGGGAGGCACCGGGGAGCTGTTTTTT.

V and J are TRBV10-3 and TRBJ2-7; D gene ambiguous. The germline V gene encodes CDR1 ENHRY and CDR2 SYGVKD. The V and J ends lost 4 bases and 9 bases respectively, with 10 bases between them. The CDR3 sequence is 11 residues long. CDR3 protein: CAISGKGGQYF. The CDR3 DNA is TGTGCCATCAGTGGTAAAGGCGGGCAGTACTTC.

The rearrangement joins TRBV2 to TRBJ1-4; D is undetermined. The CDR3 runs 14 residues. Trimming left V 4 bases short and J 8 bases short, with 14 bases between. Looked up from germline, CDR1 is SNHLY and CDR2 is FYNNEI. CDR3 protein: CASSAHGADEKLFF. The CDR3 bases are TGTGCCAGCAGTGCCCATGGTGCCGACGAAAAACTGTTTTTT.

The chain uses TRBV5-1 and TRBJ2-3, with 10 bases that match TRBD1. Per germline, CDR1 SGHRS and CDR2 YFSETQ. CDR3 length: 15 residues. The junction had 3 bases not matched to a gene; V was cut back by 4 bases and J by 1 base. The chain's CDR3 is CASSMGTGGTDTQYF. The CDR3 DNA sequence: TGCGCCAGCAGCATGGGGACAGGGGGCACAGATACGCAGTATTTT.

The gene calls are TRBV5-6 and TRBJ2-3; 10 positions match TRBD2. Germline V gives CDR1 SGHDT, CDR2 YYEEEE. J lost 4 bases, V lost 2 bases, and 7 bases had no gene match. CDR3 size: 16 residues. The DNA for the CDR3 is TGTGCCAGCAGCTTCGTAACTAGCGGGAAGCCAGATACGCAGTATTTT. It codes for CASSFVTSGKPDTQYF.

In this sample, this clone turned up once. The rearrangement links TRBV14 to TRBJ2-3; 10 bases line up with TRBD2. This CDR3 has 17 residues. V lost 5 bases, J lost 6 bases, and 14 bases stayed unmatched. CDR1 and CDR2 from the germline V gene are SGHDN and FVKESK. The CDR3 DNA sequence: TGTGCCAGCAGCGACGGCCAGCGGGAGGGCTGGAGGGATACGCAGTATTTT. It translates to CASSDGQREGWRDTQYF.

The chain carries TRBV30 and TRBJ2-1, with 9 bases matching TRBD1. The germline CDR1 and CDR2 sequences are GTSNPN and SVGIG (reference sequence). J was trimmed by 3 bases and V by 3 bases; bases with no gene match: 18. The CDR3 has 19 residues. The CDR3 is CAWRTLFITDRGNYNEQFF. The CDR3, as DNA: TGTGCCTGGAGAACCCTATTCATAACGGACAGGGGAAACTACAATGAGCAGTTCTTC.

The gene calls are TRBV5-1 and TRBJ2-7; D could derive from TRBD1 or TRBD2 (6 bases each). The CDR3 covers 15 residues. V lost 4 bases and J 3 bases, leaving 17 bases between the germline ends. Germline V gene data show CDR1 as SGHRS and CDR2 as YFSETQ. The CDR3 protein is CASSAGHLKGYEQYF. The CDR3 DNA reads as TGCGCCAGCAGCGCGGGACACCTTAAAGGCTACGAGCAGTACTTC. Together with reference TRBV5-1 and TRBJ2-7, the CDR3 gives the full variable domain: KAGVTQTPRYLIKTRGQQVTLSCSPISGHRSVSWYQQTPGQGLQFLFEYFSETQRNKGNFPGRFSGRQFSNSRSEMNVSTLELGDSALYLCASSAGHLKGYEQYFGPGTRLTVT.

The gene calls are TRBV28 and TRBJ1-5; possibly TRBD1 for D (5 bases). V lost 7 bases and J 0 bases, leaving 13 bases between the germline ends. The CDR3 is 15 residues long. CDR1 is MDHEN and CDR2 is SYDVKM in the germline V gene. CDR3 bases: TGTGCCAGCAATCCAGGCGGGGGTAGCAATCAGCCCCAGCATTTT. It encodes CASNPGGGSNQPQHF.

To note about this clone: The sample carries other DNA sequences with the same CDR3. This chain uses TRBV12-5 with TRBJ2-5, with D hard to call. The V end lost 2 bases, the J end lost 1 base, and 8 bases lay between the germline ends. The germline V gene encodes CDR1 LGHNT and CDR2 FRNRAP. This CDR3 is 14 amino acids long. The chain's CDR3 is CASGLSGSQETQYF. The CDR3 DNA is TGTGCTAGTGGTTTGAGTGGCAGCCAAGAGACCCAGTACTTC.

V usage is TRBV5-1 and J usage is TRBJ2-7, with unresolved D. The CDR3 contains 14 residues. CDR1 is SGHRS, CDR2 YFSETQ, per germline. The ends were cut back, 0 bases at V and 5 bases at J, with 12 bases in the middle. Here the CDR3 DNA reads TGCGCCAGCAGCTTGGTCGGGCCCAGGAACGAGCAGTACTTC. It specifies CASSLVGPRNEQYF. The variable domain in full, completed from reference TRBV5-1 and TRBJ2-7, reads KAGVTQTPRYLIKTRGQQVTLSCSPISGHRSVSWYQQTPGQGLQFLFEYFSETQRNKGNFPGRFSGRQFSNSRSEMNVSTLELGDSALYLCASSLVGPRNEQYFGPGTRLTVT.

This clone was detected only a few times. The V and J genes are TRBV5-6 and TRBJ1-5; no clear D. V shed 2 bases and J shed 5 bases, with 14 bases lying between them. From germline, CDR1 is SGHDT and CDR2 YYEEEE. This CDR3 region has 15 residues. In DNA, the CDR3 is TGTGCCAGCAGCTTCTGGACCCTTAAGGATCAGCCCCAGCATTTT. This translates into CASSFWTLKDQPQHF. The full variable domain, completed using reference TRBV5-6 and TRBJ1-5, is DAGVTQSPTHLIKTRGQQVTLRCSPKSGHDTVSWYQQALGQGPQFIFQYYEEEERQRGNFPDRFSGHQFPNYSSELNVNALLLGDSALYLCASSFWTLKDQPQHFGDGTRLSIL.

V gene TRBV15 combines with J gene TRBJ1-2, with 7 positions matching TRBD1. Germline V gene sequence: CDR1 LNHNV, CDR2 YYDKDF (reference sequence). The CDR3 extends over 16 amino acids. J gave up 7 bases and V 0 bases, and 11 bases lay outside the gene matches. The CDR3 loop reads CATSRDSGTSGGGYTF. DNA of the CDR3: TGTGCCACCAGCAGAGATAGCGGGACTTCAGGGGGTGGCTACACCTTC.

The chain has TRBV7-3 and TRBJ2-1; 7 bases agree with TRBD2. J was trimmed by 4 bases and V by 5 bases; bases with no gene match: 8. This CDR3 region has 15 residues. Germline V lookup: CDR1 SGHTA, CDR2 FQGTGA. The CDR3 sequence: CASSHSSGVYNEQFF. CDR3 DNA: TGTGCCAGCAGCCACTCTAGCGGAGTGTACAATGAGCAGTTCTTC. The full variable domain, completed using reference TRBV7-3 and TRBJ2-1, is GAGVSQTPSNKVTEKGKYVELRCDPISGHTALYWYRQSLGQGPEFLIYFQGTGAADDSGLPNDRFFAVRPEGSVSTLKIQRTERGDSAVYLCASSHSSGVYNEQFFGPGTRLTVL.

The V gene is TRBV27, the J gene TRBJ1-6; perhaps TRBD1 as D (5 bases). The CDR3 consists of 14 residues. From germline, CDR1 is MNHEY and CDR2 SMNVEV (reference sequence). The V gene lost 3 bases and the J gene lost 6 bases, with 9 bases spanning the gap. The CDR3 DNA reads TGTGCCAGCAGTTTTTCGACAGCTAATTCACCCCTCCACTTT. It translates to CASSFSTANSPLHF.